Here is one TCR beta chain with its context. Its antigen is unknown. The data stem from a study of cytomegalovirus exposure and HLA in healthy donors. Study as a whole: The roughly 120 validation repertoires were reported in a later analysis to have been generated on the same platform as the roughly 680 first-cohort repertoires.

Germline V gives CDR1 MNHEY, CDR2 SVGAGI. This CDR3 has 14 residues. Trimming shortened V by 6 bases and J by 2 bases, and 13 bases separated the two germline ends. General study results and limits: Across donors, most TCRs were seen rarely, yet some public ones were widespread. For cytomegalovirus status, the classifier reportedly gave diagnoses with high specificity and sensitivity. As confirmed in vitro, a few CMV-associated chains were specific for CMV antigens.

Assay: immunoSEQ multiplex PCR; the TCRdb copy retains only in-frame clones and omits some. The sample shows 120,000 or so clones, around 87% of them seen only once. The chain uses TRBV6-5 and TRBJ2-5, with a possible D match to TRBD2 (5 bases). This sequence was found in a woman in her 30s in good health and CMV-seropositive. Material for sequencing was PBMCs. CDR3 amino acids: CASSLRRLQETQYF. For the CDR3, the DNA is TGTGCCAGCAGCCTAAGGAGGTTACAAGAGACCCAGTACTTC.